This TCR beta chain is from a study of shared clonotypes between healthy human individuals. In the study overall: Each donor's CD4 naive and CD4 memory cells filled three plates apiece, CD8 naive two, and CD8 memory one.

Terminally differentiated effector memory CD45RA+ cells were excluded by CCR7 positive selection of CD45RO-negative cells. The CDR3 has 13 residues. In germline, CDR1 is SGHTA, CDR2 FQGNSA. V lost 3 bases to trimming and J lost 10 bases; unmatched junction nucleotides: 8. In the authors' workflow: With immunoSEQ giving junction-only sequences and no quality scores, filtering differed. TCRdb's table, derived via immunoSEQ multiplex PCR, lists solely in-frame clones and lacks some. V, J and clone size reflect that table, while D and trimming were determined from the DNA. This table has more than 550,000 clones, around 90% appearing once.

The V and J genes are TRBV7-2 and TRBJ2-5; 7 nucleotides line up with TRBD2. Material for sequencing was naive CD8+ T cells sorted from blood. This sequence originates from a man aged 25-45 years in good health. In DNA form, the CDR3 reads TGTGCCAGCAGCTTGGGGGATAGCGGGTTCCAGTACTTC. Protein product: CASSLGDSGFQYF.